This TCR beta chain was obtained from a study of OX40 agonist ivuxolimab in advanced cancers. This clone was picked up a small number of times. Its antigen is currently unknown. Regarding the study as a whole: At 0.1 to 3.0 mg/kg, CD4+ and CD8+ blood T cells expanded clonally by week 6.

Germline V CDR1 and CDR2: LNHDA, SQIVND (reference sequence). The CDR3 runs 14 residues. V was shortened by 5 bases and J by 1 base, with 9 bases between the two germline ends. Here immunoSEQ multiplex PCR was the method, and the copy in TCRdb shows in-frame clones only, minus some. The data contain tens of thousands of clones, less than 90% of them singletons. This chain uses TRBV19 with TRBJ1-5, with D uncertain. The clonotype comes from an adult with an advanced solid tumor such as melanoma, head and neck, liver or kidney cancer. Sample: CD4+ or CD8+ T cells sorted from blood, taken in a trial of the OX40 agonist ivuxolimab. The CDR3 loop reads CASSWDGSNQPQHF. Written as DNA, the CDR3 is TGTGCCAGTAGTTGGGATGGGAGCAATCAGCCCCAGCATTTT.